A single sample is the source of the 6 T cell receptor beta chains below, sequenced in a study of cytomegalovirus exposure and HLA in healthy donors. PCR primers comprised 60 Vbeta and 13 Jbeta primers. The assay was immunoSEQ multiplex PCR, and TCRdb's table has in-frame clones only and misses some. The profile covers around 85,000 clones, with 80% appearing a single time and 1.1% taken by the ten largest. The specimen was PBMCs. These receptors were obtained from a male donor in good health and CMV-seronegative.

The V and J genes are TRBV9 and TRBJ2-5; D might be TRBD1 (6 bases). CDR1 SGDLS and CDR2 YYNGEE come from the germline V gene. V was shortened by 4 bases and J by 5 bases, with 27 bases between the two germline ends. The CDR3 is made up of 18 amino acids. The CDR3 protein is CASSTLEARQVGIETQYF. The DNA of the CDR3 is TGTGCCAGCAGCACCCTAGAGGCGAGACAGGTAGGGATCGAGACCCAGTACTTC.

The chain is built from TRBV20-1 and TRBJ2-1; no clear D gene. The CDR3 contains 10 residues. Germline CDR1 DFQATT, CDR2 SNEGSKA (reference sequence). V was shortened by 6 bases and J by 10 bases, with 10 bases between the two germline ends. The CDR3 spells CSAASREQFF. The CDR3, as DNA: TGCAGTGCCGCAAGCAGGGAGCAGTTCTTC.

The V gene is TRBV11-2, the J gene TRBJ2-6, with D possibly being TRBD2 (6 bases). The V gene lost 5 bases and the J gene lost 0 bases, with 20 bases spanning the gap. The CDR3 runs 19 residues. Germline assignment: CDR1 SGHAT and CDR2 FQNNGV. As DNA, the CDR3 is TGTGCCAGCAGCCCATATGGGGGGTTAAAGAACTCTGGGGCCAACGTCCTGACTTTC. This codes for CASSPYGGLKNSGANVLTF.

The genes are TRBV4-1 and TRBJ2-7; TRBD1 matches at 9 bases. CDR3 size: 14 residues. With V trimmed by 6 bases and J by 2 bases, 5 bases remained unmatched. Germline-derived CDR1 and CDR2 are MGHRA and YSYEKL. CDR3 in DNA: TGCGCCAGCAGTTCGACAGGGGGGACCTACGAGCAGTACTTC. It encodes CASSSTGGTYEQYF.

The CDR3 region is CASSVDETGGWEETQYF. CDR3 nucleotide sequence: TGTGCCAGCAGCGTAGATGAGACAGGGGGATGGGAAGAGACCCAGTACTTC. The V gene is TRBV9, the J gene TRBJ2-5; 9 bases match TRBD1. The germline V gene has CDR1 SGDLS and CDR2 YYNGEE. V trimming: 0 bases; J trimming: 3 bases; junction bases outside the gene matches: 9. This CDR3 region has 17 residues.

J is TRBJ2-2 and V is TRBV7-3; TRBD1 matches 7 bases. The trim removed 5 bases at V and 5 bases at J, leaving 8 bases unmatched. CDR3 size: 15 residues. Germline CDR1 SGHTA, CDR2 FQGTGA. CDR3 nucleotide sequence: TGTGCCAGCAGCCCCGACAGGGTTTCAACCGGGGAGCTGTTTTTT. Translating gives CASSPDRVSTGELFF.